The 7 T cell receptor beta chains presented below share a single source sample, sequenced in a study of T-cell reconstitution after alpha-beta-depleted transplantation in children. The TCRbeta library incorporated unique molecular identifiers. From the PCR reads, TCRdb called clonotypes with MiXCR, one entry per CDR3 protein. The table shows around 240,000 distinct CDR3 sequences, with around 7.8% occurring only once. Specimen: PBMCs, mostly from graft donor cells, collected 180 days after TCRalphabeta/CD19-depleted stem cell transplant. These receptors were obtained from a male patient between 10 and 17 years old who had a stem cell transplant for acute lymphoblastic leukemia, so the T cells may come from the graft donor.

The chain is built from TRBV5-6 and TRBJ1-2; possible D gene TRBD1, 5 bases. Trimming shortened V by 6 bases and J by 2 bases, and 14 bases separated the two germline ends. This CDR3 has 14 amino acids. Per germline, CDR1 SGHDT and CDR2 YYEEEE. The CDR3 region has the DNA TGTGCCAGCATCCCGACGGGGGTAAACTATGGCTACACCTTC. Amino acids: CASIPTGVNYGYTF.

Note on this clonotype: This could be a read error, since a much larger clone is one nucleotide away. This chain links TRBV27 with TRBJ1-1, with TRBD1 as a possible D gene (6 bases). The CDR3 sequence is 14 residues long. Looked up from germline, CDR1 is MNHEY and CDR2 is SMNVEV (reference sequence). The V end was cut by 8 bases, the J end by 5 bases, with 18 bases between. DNA for the CDR3: TGTGCCAGCGCCATACGGGGGGCGCAGACTGAAGCTTTCTTT. This codes for CASAIRGAQTEAFF.

This clonotype was found many times. Relative to the germline gene, one junction end is altered; a read error may explain this. The V and J genes are TRBV5-1 and TRBJ1-1; D not resolved. The germline CDR1 and CDR2 sequences are SGHRS and YFSETQ. The CDR3 is 14 residues long. The DNA of the CDR3 is TGTGCCAGCAGTTTCACGGGCATGAACACTGAAGCTTTCTTT. It translates to CASSFTGMNTEAFF.

This clonotype has at least ten counts. The V and J genes are TRBV15 and TRBJ2-1, with 10 bases that match TRBD2. The CDR3 spans 17 residues. Looked up from germline, CDR1 is LNHNV and CDR2 is YYDKDF (reference sequence). V dropped 0 bases and J dropped 7; count of bases not matched to a gene: 9. As DNA, the CDR3 is TGTGCCACCAGCAGAGATAACCTAGCGGGAGTAGGTAATGAGCAGTTCTTC. Translated, it gives CATSRDNLAGVGNEQFF.

This clonotype was observed at least ten times. The chain carries TRBV6-5 and TRBJ2-3; the D gene is possibly TRBD1 (6 bases). The CDR3 consists of 14 residues. V lost 4 bases and J lost 1, with 9 bases in between. Per the germline V gene, CDR1 is MNHEY and CDR2 is SVGAGI. CDR3 nucleotide sequence: TGTGCCAGCAGTTCCCGGACAGGCACAGATACGCAGTATTTT. This translates into CASSSRTGTDTQYF.

This clonotype was observed many times. This chain joins TRBV5-1 and TRBJ1-1, with TRBD1 as a possible D gene (6 bases). The CDR3 consists of 14 residues. The germline V and J ends were trimmed by 0 bases and 5 bases, with 11 bases remaining between them. The germline gives CDR1 SGHRS, CDR2 YFSETQ. DNA for the CDR3: TGCGCCAGCAGCTTGGGCAGGGGAGGGACTGAAGCTTTCTTT. Translation: CASSLGRGGTEAFF.

This clonotype was recorded many times. The J gene is TRBJ1-4, the V gene TRBV12-3 or TRBV12-4; D possibly corresponds to TRBD1 (6 bases). The CDR3 runs to 14 residues. V lost 5 bases and J lost 7, with 14 bases in between. CDR3: CASSQTGTPEKLFF. In nucleotides, the CDR3 is TGTGCCAGCAGTCAGACCGGGACACCTGAAAAACTGTTTTTT.